The rows below give T cell receptor beta chains drawn from one sample of a study of T cell responses to AZD1222 COVID-19 vaccine. Sequenced by immunoSEQ multiplex PCR; TCRdb stores in-frame clones only, minus some. This sample yields roughly 92,000 clones, of which around 91% are seen a single time; roughly 9% belongs to the top ten. Sequencing used peripheral blood, obtained on day 0 of AZD1222 vaccination. The receptor set was obtained from an adult in good health. The CDR3 runs from the conserved cysteine through the conserved F or W. Fields, in order: CDR3 DNA, CDR3 protein, J gene, V gene, D gene, clone size. A D gene is named only where the DNA matches it firmly. Only part of the rows carry a size: once, few, many, or a class if the clone is expanded.

TGTGCCAGCAGCGTAGCTTTCCAAACCGGGGAGCTGTTTTTT CASSVAFQTGELFF TRBJ2-2 TRBV9 - -
TGTGCCTGGAGTCAGGGTCCTGGATTAGGTGAGCAGTTCTTC CAWSQGPGLGEQFF TRBJ2-1 TRBV30 - -
TGTGCCAGCAGCCAAGATCTCTCGACAAATAAATATGGCTACACCTTC CASSQDLSTNKYGYTF TRBJ1-2 TRBV3-1/TRBV3-2 - -
TGTGCCAGCAGCTTAGGACTAGCGGGGGGGCCGGATACGCAGTATTTT CASSLGLAGGPDTQYF TRBJ2-3 TRBV5-4 TRBD2 -
TGTGCCAGCAGCTTAGCGACCTATGGGGGCGGGGTGGCAGATACGCAGTATTTT CASSLATYGGGVADTQYF TRBJ2-3 TRBV7-6 - -
TGTGCCAGCAGTATAAGAGTAACGGCGCGAGGGCCCGAAGCTTTCTTT CASSIRVTARGPEAFF TRBJ1-1 TRBV28 - -
TGTGCCAGCACCCCAACAACGTTGAATGAGCAGTTCTTC CASTPTTLNEQFF TRBJ2-1 TRBV27 - -
TGTGCCAGCAGCCAAATCCAGGGGTGGGACACTGAAGCTTTCTTT CASSQIQGWDTEAFF TRBJ1-1 TRBV5-8 - once
TGTGCCAGCAGCTTAGATAAGGGTTTTCAGCCCCAGCATTTT CASSLDKGFQPQHF TRBJ1-5 TRBV11-2 - -
TGTGCCAGCAGTACCTCCTGGGACCTAACGTGGACCGGGGAGCTGTTTTTT CASSTSWDLTWTGELFF TRBJ2-2 TRBV6-2/TRBV6-3 - -
TGTGCCAGCAGCAATGCACGTAGGGGGAGGAACACTGAAGCTTTCTTT CASSNARRGRNTEAFF TRBJ1-1 TRBV21-1 - -
TGTGCCAGCAGTCGACTCGGGCAGGGGGGCACCCTTCCCTATGGCTACACCTTC CASSRLGQGGTLPYGYTF TRBJ1-2 TRBV5-8 TRBD1 -
TGTGCCAGCTCACTAACACGGGGTTCCACTGAAGCTTTCTTT CASSLTRGSTEAFF TRBJ1-1 TRBV7-2 - -
TGCAGCGTCCGAAAGAGGGGGGACGGCCAGTACTTC CSVRKRGDGQYF TRBJ2-5 TRBV29-1 - -
TGTGCCAGCAGCGTAGGGAGTGGCAGGGGAGATCAGCCCCAGCATTTT CASSVGSGRGDQPQHF TRBJ1-5 TRBV9 - -
TGTGCCATCAGTGAAGGGACAGGGAGCACAGATACGCAGTATTTT CAISEGTGSTDTQYF TRBJ2-3 TRBV10-3 TRBD1 -
TGCGCCAGCAGCTTGGATGAGACCCAGTACTTC CASSLDETQYF TRBJ2-5 TRBV5-1 - once
TGTGCCAGCAGCGTGGGACATGGGGAGTGGGAGCAGTACTTC CASSVGHGEWEQYF TRBJ2-7 TRBV9 - -
TGTGCCAGCAGTTACGGACCCTACAATGAGCAGTTCTTC CASSYGPYNEQFF TRBJ2-1 TRBV2 - -
TGTGCCAGCAACCCACGGAGGGCAACTAATGAAAAACTGTTTTTT CASNPRRATNEKLFF TRBJ1-4 TRBV6-5 - -
TGTGCCAGCAGTTACTCGCTCCGTTATGGCTACACCTTC CASSYSLRYGYTF TRBJ1-2 TRBV6-5 - once
TGTGCCAGCTCACCCCTGGGACCGGCCTACGAGCAGTACTTC CASSPLGPAYEQYF TRBJ2-7 TRBV18 - -
TGTGCCAGCAGCCCTCAGGGGGAGCAGTTCTTC CASSPQGEQFF TRBJ2-1 TRBV7-8 - once
TGTGCTAGTGGTTATGGGACAGGTGATTCACCCCTCCACTTT CASGYGTGDSPLHF TRBJ1-6 TRBV12-5 TRBD1 once
TGTGCCAGCAGCTTAGTAGGGGGCAATTCACCCCTCCACTTT CASSLVGGNSPLHF TRBJ1-6 TRBV7-3 TRBD1 few
TGTGCCAGCAGCGTACCAGTTGGGCACAGTAACACCGGGGAGCTGTTTTTT CASSVPVGHSNTGELFF TRBJ2-2 TRBV9 - -
TGTGCCAGCAGCCCAAGACTAGCGGGGGGGAGCGAGCAGTACTTC CASSPRLAGGSEQYF TRBJ2-7 TRBV5-6 TRBD2 -
TGTGCCAGCAGCGTTGGATGGCCTGGGGACACCATATATTTT CASSVGWPGDTIYF TRBJ1-3 TRBV9 - -
TGTGCCAGCTCACCAGAGGCGGCCTCTGGAAACACCATATATTTT CASSPEAASGNTIYF TRBJ1-3 TRBV18 - once
TGTGCCAGCAGCCGCATTACCGGGGGATTGAACACTGAAGCTTTCTTT CASSRITGGLNTEAFF TRBJ1-1 TRBV5-6 - -